This T cell receptor beta chain was recorded in a study of blood T cell repertoires in COVID-19. At the level of the study: T cells, B-cell-depleted T cells, or PBMCs provided the cDNA or gDNA that served as material.

Original handling: Amplifying reference gene primers gave estimates of nucleated cell counts. The data were produced by immunoSEQ multiplex PCR, yet TCRdb's version contains in-frame clones alone and is incomplete. V, J and clone size were drawn from that table, and D and trimming were deduced from the DNA. The sample carries roughly 220,000 clones, roughly 81% recorded once. This CDR3 is built from 13 residues. Trimming cost V 0 bases and J 4 bases, with 6 bases left between them. Per the germline V gene, CDR1 is LGHDT and CDR2 is YNNKEL (reference sequence). This chain joins TRBV3-1 (or the pseudogene TRBV3-2) and TRBJ1-2; D unresolved. The material sequenced was peripheral blood. The receptor comes from a woman of 80 years or more with COVID-19, enrolled during active disease. The CDR3 region is CASSQERVYGYTF. For the CDR3, the DNA is TGTGCCAGCAGCCAAGAGAGGGTCTATGGCTACACCTTC.